Detailed here is one T cell receptor beta chain. Its specificity is not known. These data come from a study of T cell responses to AZD1222 COVID-19 vaccine. Overall study: Second-dose timings of about 4 or about 12 weeks were pooled. Notes on the study in general: Reportedly, nearly half the spike-specific TCRs target unmutated variant regions. Breadth and depth of Spike-specific TCRs rose after two AZD1222 doses. Possibly, clonal diversity was underestimated; donors were largely white British and included more females.

The CDR3 runs 15 residues. V lost 2 bases and J lost 3, with 10 bases in between. Germline assignment: CDR1 MNHNY and CDR2 SVGAGI (reference sequence). TCRdb keeps only in-frame clones here, not all; method: immunoSEQ multiplex PCR. This sample has about 130,000 clones, with over 90% found just once. This receptor was identified in an adult in good health. The chain links TRBV6-6 to TRBJ2-2; a possible D gene is TRBD1 (6 bases). The sample was peripheral blood, taken on day 0 of AZD1222 vaccination. The CDR3: CASSYQGLHTGELFF. The CDR3, as DNA: TGTGCCAGCAGTTACCAGGGGTTGCACACCGGGGAGCTGTTTTTT.